This T cell receptor beta chain was recorded in a study of blood T cell repertoires in COVID-19. Clones were sequenced by immunoSEQ multiplex PCR, and TCRdb holds only the in-frame ones, with some missing. Counted here are some 670,000 clones, approximately 90% occurring once; the ten biggest clones make up roughly 0.25%. CDR3 length equals 18 residues. Looked up from germline, CDR1 is SGDLS and CDR2 is YYNGEE. The junction had 19 bases not matched to a gene; V was cut back by 0 bases and J by 10 bases. V gene TRBV9 combines with J gene TRBJ2-1, with 7 bases that match TRBD2. The source material was peripheral blood. The origin of this receptor is a woman aged 18-29 years with acute or convalescent COVID-19. The DNA of the CDR3 is TGTGCCAGCAGCGTAGCAACCTGGACTAGTAGTCAACTTGCCGAGCAGTTCTTC. Translated, it gives CASSVATWTSSQLAEQFF.